The 28 T cell receptor beta chains below come from one sample, sequenced in a study of T-cell memory formation after mild COVID-19. TCRdb analysed the 5' RACE reads with MiXCR anew, one entry per CDR3 protein. The repertoire includes hundreds of thousands of distinct CDR3 sequences, under 20% of them detected once, and around 12% sits in the top ten. Material for sequencing was PBMCs or a T cell subset sorted from them (not recorded which). The receptors come from an adult woman who had mild COVID-19 (a few samples of this study predate the infection). Cell type and time point are not known.

The V call is TRBV15, the J call TRBJ1-2, with D uncertain. CDR1 is LNHNV, CDR2 YYDKDF, per germline (reference sequence). Trimming shortened V by 5 bases and J by 2 bases, and 15 bases separated the two germline ends. The CDR3 is 15 residues long. The CDR3 reads CATSSRTGINYGYTF. CDR3 nucleotides: TGTGCCACCAGCTCCCGGACGGGTATAAACTATGGCTACACCTTC.

This clonotype showed up just a few times. The rearrangement uses TRBV30 and TRBJ1-2; maybe TRBD1 (5 bases). Germline V lookup: CDR1 GTSNPN, CDR2 SVGIG (reference sequence). This CDR3 is built from 14 residues. Between the trimmed V and J ends, which lost 2 bases and 4 bases, there was a span of 14 bases. The CDR3 loop reads CAWSPDPGGYGYTF. The CDR3 DNA is TGTGCCTGGAGTCCGGACCCGGGGGGCTATGGCTACACCTTC.

This clonotype was detected ten times or more. The chain uses TRBV24-1 and TRBJ2-5, with 12 bases aligning to TRBD1. CDR3 length: 15 amino acids. Germline V gives CDR1 KGHDR, CDR2 SFDVKD. V lost 4 bases and J lost 4; bases outside the gene matches: 3. The CDR3 region has the DNA TGTGCCACCAGTGAGGGACAGGGGGCTAGAGAGACCCAGTACTTC. Translating it yields CATSEGQGARETQYF.

The J gene is TRBJ1-2, the V gene TRBV19, with TRBD1 matching over 8 bases. CDR3 length: 16 residues. V was clipped by 6 bases and J by 4 bases; unmatched bases: 13. In germline, CDR1 is LNHDA, CDR2 SQIVND (reference sequence). The CDR3 reads CASSPPDGTGGYGYTF. The CDR3 coding sequence is TGTGCCAGTAGCCCCCCAGATGGGACAGGAGGCTATGGCTACACCTTC.

This sequence joins TRBV3-1 and TRBJ2-1; TRBD1 agrees at 8 bases. CDR1 is LGHDT and CDR2 is YNNKEL in the germline V gene (reference sequence). The CDR3 loop spans 14 amino acids. V lost 6 bases and J lost 6; bases outside the gene matches: 7. As DNA, the CDR3 is TGTGCCAGCAGTTCAGGACAGGGTACCAATGAGCAGTTCTTC. Encoded protein: CASSSGQGTNEQFF.

There are many counts of this clonotype. The chain has TRBV27 and TRBJ2-7, with TRBD1 identical over 9 bases. V was pared by 2 bases and J by 1 base, with 3 bases of the junction left unmatched. The CDR3 loop spans 15 amino acids. CDR1 and CDR2 (germline): MNHEY, SMNVEV (reference sequence). The CDR3 spells CASSLTGGRSYEQYF. CDR3 nucleotide sequence: TGTGCCAGCAGTTTAACAGGGGGCCGGTCCTACGAGCAGTACTTC.

The chain joins TRBV7-6 to TRBJ2-3, with 9 bases fitting TRBD1. Germline values: CDR1 SGHVS, CDR2 FNYEAQ. The CDR3 length is 16 residues. The ends lost 5 bases at V and 1 base at J; junction bases unmatched: 7. CDR3 sequence reads: CASSPHWDRGTDTQYF. The CDR3 region has the DNA TGTGCCAGCAGCCCCCACTGGGACAGGGGCACAGATACGCAGTATTTT.

CDR3 sequence: CATVTSGRAHEQFF. CDR3 coding DNA: TGTGCCACCGTAACTAGCGGGAGGGCCCATGAGCAGTTCTTC. This chain joins TRBV15 and TRBJ2-1; 13 bases are shared with TRBD2. J gave up 8 bases and V 8 bases, and 6 bases lay outside the gene matches. The CDR3 consists of 14 residues. Germline values: CDR1 LNHNV, CDR2 YYDKDF (reference sequence).

The chain has TRBV29-1 and TRBJ1-2, with D maybe TRBD1 (6 bases). The length of the CDR3 is 11 residues. The germline V gene encodes CDR1 SQVTM and CDR2 ANQGSEA. V shed 6 bases and J shed 6 bases, with 11 bases lying between them. Here the CDR3 reads CSVWGRNGYTF. CDR3 bases: TGCAGCGTATGGGGGCGCAATGGCTACACCTTC. The full variable domain, in which reference TRBV29-1 and TRBJ1-2 provide the parts outside the CDR3, is SAVISQKPSRDICQRGTSLTIQCQVDSQVTMMFWYRQQPGQSLTLIATANQGSEATYESGFVIDKFPISRPNLTFSTLTVSNMSPEDSSIYLCSVWGRNGYTFGSGTRLTVV.

This clonotype appeared many times. The V and J genes are TRBV16 and TRBJ2-7; no firm D call. Germline CDR1 reads KGHSY; CDR2 reads FQNENV. V lost 4 bases and J 4 bases, leaving 8 bases between the germline ends. The CDR3 contains 12 residues. CDR3 sequence (DNA): TGTGCCAGCAGCCCAACAGATTACGAGCAGTACTTC. Protein: CASSPTDYEQYF. Drawing the rest from reference TRBV16 and TRBJ2-7, the complete variable domain is GEEVAQTPKHLVRGEGQKAKLYCAPIKGHSYVFWYQQVLKNEFKFLISFQNENVFDETGMPKERFSAKCLPNSPCSLEIQATKLEDSAVYFCASSPTDYEQYFGPGTRLTVT.

This chain joins TRBV6-4 and TRBJ2-3; maybe TRBD2 (6 bases). Trimming left V 4 bases short and J 5 bases short, with 10 bases between. Per germline, CDR1 MRHNA and CDR2 SNTAGT. The CDR3 sequence is 13 residues long. Here the CDR3 reads CASSGSSEDTQYF. The CDR3 DNA reads TGTGCCAGCAGTGGGTCTAGCGAAGATACGCAGTATTTT.

J is TRBJ2-2 and V is TRBV11-2; D unresolved. Germline values: CDR1 SGHAT, CDR2 FQNNGV. The CDR3 has 15 amino acids. V was cut by 1 base and J by 3 bases, with 9 bases left in between. For the CDR3, the DNA is TGTGCCAGCAGCTTAGGAGCTTGGTACACCGGGGAGCTGTTTTTT. Protein product: CASSLGAWYTGELFF.

This clonotype has a handful of counts. V usage is TRBV4-2 and J usage is TRBJ2-5; D is unclear. CDR3 length: 14 residues. Germline lookup yields CDR1 LGHNA and CDR2 YNFKEQ. Trimming removed 1 base at V and 5 bases at J, with 11 bases between. The CDR3 sequence is CASSQVDAFETQYF. Here the CDR3 DNA reads TGTGCCAGCAGCCAAGTGGACGCTTTTGAGACCCAGTACTTC.

J is TRBJ2-6 and V is TRBV5-1; TRBD1 matches at 12 bases. Germline V lookup: CDR1 SGHRS, CDR2 YFSETQ. V gave up 4 bases and J gave up 2 bases; unmatched junction bases: 7. There are 18 residues in the CDR3. CDR3 region: CASSEGQGALAGANVLTF. For the CDR3, the DNA is TGCGCCAGCAGCGAGGGACAGGGGGCGCTTGCTGGGGCCAACGTCCTGACTTTC.

CDR3 region: CATSDRRTISYEQYF. CDR3 nucleotide sequence: TGTGCCACCAGTGATAGACGGACAATCTCCTACGAGCAGTACTTC. The J gene is TRBJ2-7, the V gene TRBV24-1; D is possibly TRBD1 (5 bases). Germline assignment: CDR1 KGHDR and CDR2 SFDVKD. V dropped 3 bases and J dropped 0 bases, with 11 bases sitting between them. There are 15 residues in the CDR3.

This clonotype was detected ten times or more. The chain employs TRBV11-2 and TRBJ2-1, with 7 bases aligning to TRBD1. The ends lost 5 bases at V and 9 bases at J; junction bases unmatched: 16. The CDR3 is made up of 16 amino acids. From germline, CDR1 is SGHAT and CDR2 FQNNGV. The CDR3 is CASSPRGNRGASEQFF. In DNA, the CDR3 is TGTGCCAGCAGCCCGAGGGGAAACAGGGGAGCGAGTGAGCAGTTCTTC. Looking up the rest from reference TRBV11-2 and TRBJ2-1 gives the full variable domain: EAGVAQSPRYKIIEKRQSVAFWCNPISGHATLYWYQQILGQGPKLLIQFQNNGVVDDSQLPKDRFSAERLKGVDSTLKIQPAKLEDSAVYLCASSPRGNRGASEQFFGPGTRLTVL.

This clonotype was counted a few times. The rearrangement joins TRBV27 to TRBJ2-2; 11 bases fit TRBD1. Germline values: CDR1 MNHEY, CDR2 SMNVEV (reference sequence). V gave up 9 bases and J gave up 4 bases; unmatched junction bases: 7. This CDR3 is built from 15 residues. This CDR3 is CASFTGTGGTGELFF. The CDR3 DNA is TGTGCCAGTTTTACGGGGACAGGGGGCACCGGGGAGCTGTTTTTT.

This clonotype has only a few counts. The chain is built from TRBV4-2 and TRBJ2-1; tentatively, D is TRBD2 (5 bases). The V and J ends lost 1 base and 7 bases respectively, with 20 bases between them. The V gene's germline CDR1 is LGHNA and CDR2 YNFKEQ. The CDR3 extends over 17 amino acids. The CDR3 nucleotides are TGTGCCAGCAGCCAAGCCGCCGGGGAGTTTGTAATGAATGAGCAGTTCTTC. Encoded protein: CASSQAAGEFVMNEQFF.

V usage is TRBV18 and J usage is TRBJ2-7, with a weak D call TRBD1 (6 bases). CDR3 length: 13 residues. CDR1 is KGHSH, CDR2 LQKENI, per germline. The V gene lost 4 bases and the J gene lost 3 bases, with 10 bases spanning the gap. CDR3: CASSQTGYYEQYF. The DNA for the CDR3 is TGTGCCAGCTCACAAACAGGGTACTACGAGCAGTACTTC.

J is TRBJ2-3 and V is TRBV7-3; a possible D gene is TRBD2 (6 bases). Trimming cost V 8 bases and J 2 bases, with 14 bases left between them. Germline CDR1 and CDR2: SGHTA and FQGTGA. This CDR3 comprises 14 residues. CDR3 residues: CASGERDSTDTQYF. Here the CDR3 DNA reads TGTGCCAGCGGGGAGAGGGACTCCACAGATACGCAGTATTTT.

This clonotype was seen more than once but under ten times. V is TRBV27 and J is TRBJ2-7; D is unclear. V lost 5 bases, J lost 2 bases, and 13 bases lay in between. The CDR3 consists of 14 residues. Germline loops: CDR1 MNHEY, CDR2 SMNVEV (reference sequence). The CDR3 loop reads CASSPTPEPYEQYF. In nucleotides, the CDR3 is TGTGCCAGCAGTCCCACCCCTGAGCCCTACGAGCAGTACTTC.

The chain recombines TRBV9 with TRBJ2-2; possibly TRBD1 for D (6 bases). V lost 0 bases to trimming and J lost 3 bases, with 12 bases between them. In germline, CDR1 is SGDLS, CDR2 YYNGEE. The CDR3 runs to 16 residues. This CDR3 reads CASSVGGQGHTGELFF. The CDR3, as DNA: TGTGCCAGCAGCGTAGGAGGGCAGGGGCACACCGGGGAGCTGTTTTTT.

This clonotype was seen a few times. V gene TRBV30 combines with J gene TRBJ2-1; 14 bases line up with TRBD2. The V segment lost 1 base and the J segment 7 bases; nucleotides outside the gene matches: 12. The CDR3 is 18 amino acids. In germline, CDR1 is GTSNPN, CDR2 SVGIG (reference sequence). This CDR3 reads CAWSGPEGLAGVRNEQFF. The CDR3 DNA follows: TGTGCCTGGAGTGGGCCGGAGGGACTAGCGGGAGTTCGGAATGAGCAGTTCTTC.

The sample holds a few counts of this clonotype. This chain joins TRBV5-6 and TRBJ1-1; no firm D call. CDR1 is SGHDT, CDR2 YYEEEE, per germline. V was pared by 2 bases and J by 6 bases, with 8 bases between. The CDR3 is 12 residues long. The DNA of the CDR3 is TGTGCCAGCAGCTTACGGGTCTCTGAAGCTTTCTTT. Translation: CASSLRVSEAFF. The full variable domain, in which reference TRBV5-6 and TRBJ1-1 provide the parts outside the CDR3, is DAGVTQSPTHLIKTRGQQVTLRCSPKSGHDTVSWYQQALGQGPQFIFQYYEEEERQRGNFPDRFSGHQFPNYSSELNVNALLLGDSALYLCASSLRVSEAFFGQGTRLTVV.

V usage is TRBV7-9 and J usage is TRBJ2-1; TRBD1 aligns across 9 bases. J was trimmed by 6 bases and V by 5 bases; bases with no gene match: 8. This CDR3 is 15 amino acids long. Looked up from germline, CDR1 is SEHNR and CDR2 is FQNEAQ (reference sequence). Written as DNA, the CDR3 is TGTGCCAGCAGCCCAGGGACAGGGTGGGTCAATGAGCAGTTCTTC. Its protein is CASSPGTGWVNEQFF. Full variable domain (rest looked up from reference TRBV7-9 and TRBJ2-1): DTGVSQNPRHKITKRGQNVTFRCDPISEHNRLYWYRQTLGQGPEFLTYFQNEAQLEKSRLLSDRFSAERPKGSFSTLEIQRTEQGDSAMYLCASSPGTGWVNEQFFGPGTRLTVL.

The chain couples TRBV5-5 to TRBJ2-7; TRBD2 agrees at 14 bases. With V trimmed by 9 bases and J by 0 bases, 5 bases remained unmatched. Per the germline V gene, CDR1 is SGHKS and CDR2 is YYEKEE (reference sequence). The CDR3 is made up of 15 amino acids. CDR3 DNA sequence: TGTGCCACGGGACTAGCGGGGGCAGGCTCCTACGAGCAGTACTTC. It codes for CATGLAGAGSYEQYF.

This clonotype was seen only a few times. The rearrangement joins TRBV5-1 to TRBJ2-3; D could derive from TRBD1 or TRBD2 (5 bases each). Trimming pared 4 bases from V and 3 bases from J, leaving 18 bases between. CDR3 length: 16 residues. Germline lookup yields CDR1 SGHRS and CDR2 YFSETQ. This CDR3 reads CASSQSSTGTTDTQYF. The CDR3 nucleotides read TGCGCCAGCAGCCAATCCTCTACCGGGACGACAGATACGCAGTATTTT.

V gene TRBV21-1 combines with J gene TRBJ2-7; the table's TRBD2 call for D was not verified on the DNA. TRBV21-1 represents a pseudogene. There are 13 residues in the CDR3. Here the CDR3 DNA reads TGTGCCAGCAGCCCCTCCGGGGCCCTCGAGCAGTACTTC. Translation: CASSPSGALEQYF.